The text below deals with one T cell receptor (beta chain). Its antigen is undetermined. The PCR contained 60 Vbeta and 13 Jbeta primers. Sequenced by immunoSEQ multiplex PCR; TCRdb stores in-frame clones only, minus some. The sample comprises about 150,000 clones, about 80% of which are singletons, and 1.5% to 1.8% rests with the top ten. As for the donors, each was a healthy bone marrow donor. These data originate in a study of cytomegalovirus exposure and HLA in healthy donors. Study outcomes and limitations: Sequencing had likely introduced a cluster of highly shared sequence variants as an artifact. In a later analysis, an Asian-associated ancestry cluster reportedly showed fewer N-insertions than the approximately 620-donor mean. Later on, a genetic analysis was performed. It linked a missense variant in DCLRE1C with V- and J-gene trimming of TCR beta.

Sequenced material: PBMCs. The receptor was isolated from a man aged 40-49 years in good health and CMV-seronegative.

This CDR3 is CASNYGKYQETQYF. Here the CDR3 DNA reads TGCGCCAGTAACTACGGGAAGTACCAAGAGACCCAGTACTTC. This rearrangement joins TRBV5-1 to TRBJ2-5, with a weak D call TRBD2 (5 bases). In germline, CDR1 is SGHRS, CDR2 YFSETQ. V dropped 8 bases and J dropped 0 bases, with 14 bases sitting between them. The CDR3 covers 14 residues.